These 29 T cell receptor beta chains came from one sample sequenced in a study of T cells in Graves' hyperthyroidism and ophthalmopathy. RNA transcripts served as the template for amplifying TCR beta CDR3 regions. TCR CDR3 underwent first-round RT-PCR with the HTBI primer set. TCRdb re-called the multiplex PCR reads through MiXCR, storing one row per CDR3 protein. The data contain hundreds of thousands of distinct CDR3 sequences, 13% to 15% of them singletons. The specimen sequenced was blood. The source of these receptors is a woman aged 18-30 years with Graves' hyperthyroidism.

A note on this clonotype: It may be a read error: a sequence one base away is much more abundant. The chain couples TRBV12-3 or TRBV12-4 to TRBJ2-5; the match to TRBD1 covers 7 bases. The J call may not be correct, given that the DNA end is closer to TRBJ2-1. The CDR3 is made up of 13 amino acids. The CDR3 here is CASSVDRVETQFF. CDR3 nucleotides: TGTGCCAGCAGTGTTGACAGGGTTGAGACCCAGTTCTTC.

This clonotype was observed many times. The chain is built from TRBV30 and TRBJ2-5, with no clear D. Germline V CDR1 and CDR2: GTSNPN, SVGIG (reference sequence). Between the trimmed V and J ends, which lost 3 bases and 5 bases, there was a span of 10 bases. The CDR3 loop spans 12 amino acids. The CDR3 region has the DNA TGTGCCTGGAGCGAGCGTGCGGAGACCCAGTACTTC. Encoded protein: CAWSERAETQYF.

The rearrangement links TRBV15 to TRBJ1-2, with 7 bases matching TRBD1. The CDR3 loop spans 14 amino acids. After removal of 1 base from V and 12 bases from J, the junction contained 11 bases not matched to a gene. Germline assignment: CDR1 LNHNV and CDR2 YYDKDF (reference sequence). CDR3: CATSRVPRQGFDTF. For the CDR3, the DNA is TGTGCCACCAGCAGAGTACCTAGACAGGGCTTCGACACCTTC.

Many counts were recorded for this clonotype. This rearrangement joins TRBV7-2 to TRBJ2-1, with 9 bases lining up with TRBD2. Germline V gives CDR1 SGHTA, CDR2 FQGNSA. V trimming: 6 bases; J trimming: 7 bases; junction bases outside the gene matches: 10. The CDR3 has 15 amino acids. The CDR3: CASRSTSGQMNEQFF. CDR3 DNA: TGTGCCAGCAGGTCCACTAGCGGGCAGATGAATGAGCAGTTCTTC.

This clonotype came up a few times. V usage is TRBV29-1 and J usage is TRBJ1-1; 7 positions agree with TRBD1. The CDR3 has 13 residues. Looked up from germline, CDR1 is SQVTM and CDR2 is ANQGSEA. Trimming took 6 bases from V and 0 from J; bases not matched to a gene: 4. Here the CDR3 reads CSVWDSLNTEAFF. The CDR3 coding sequence is TGCAGCGTCTGGGACAGCTTGAACACTGAAGCTTTCTTT.

The chain joins TRBV29-1 to TRBJ1-1; unclear D gene. Trimming pared 6 bases from V and 1 base from J, leaving 12 bases between. Germline CDR1 and CDR2: SQVTM and ANQGSEA. The CDR3 totals 13 residues. In DNA, the CDR3 is TGCAGCGTGACCCGTCAGGCGAACACTGAAGCTTTCTTT. It is translated as CSVTRQANTEAFF.

The table lists this clonotype with a few counts. The V and J genes are TRBV4-3 and TRBJ2-1; 9 nucleotides align to TRBD1. Germline V gives CDR1 LGHNA, CDR2 YSLEER. V was clipped by 1 base and J by 8 bases; unmatched bases: 12. CDR3 length: 17 residues. Here the CDR3 DNA reads TGCGCCAGCAGCCAAGCTCCTCCCGGGACAGGGAGCGATGAGCAGTTCTTC. Its translation is CASSQAPPGTGSDEQFF.

This sequence joins TRBV14 and TRBJ1-1, with D perhaps matching TRBD1 (6 bases). The CDR3 sequence is 12 residues long. Germline V lookup: CDR1 SGHDN, CDR2 FVKESK. Trimming removed 3 bases from V and 7 bases from J, with 9 bases in between. This chain's CDR3 is CASSHRGGEAFF. For the CDR3, the DNA is TGTGCCAGCAGCCACAGGGGCGGTGAAGCTTTCTTT. Looking up the rest from reference TRBV14 and TRBJ1-1 gives the full variable domain: EAGVTQFPSHSVIEKGQTVTLRCDPISGHDNLYWYRRVMGKEIKFLLHFVKESKQDESGMPNNRFLAERTGGTYSTLKVQPAELEDSGVYFCASSHRGGEAFFGQGTRLTVV.

The genes are TRBV18 and TRBJ1-1; D unclear. Germline loops: CDR1 KGHSH, CDR2 LQKENI. The CDR3 covers 14 residues. V was pared by 3 bases and J by 1 base, with 9 bases between. The CDR3 bases are TGTGCCAGCTCACCGTCAGCGGGGAACACTGAAGCTTTCTTT. Protein: CASSPSAGNTEAFF.

The genes are TRBV27 and TRBJ1-4, with a tentative D call TRBD1 (6 bases). Trimming removed 2 bases at V and 7 bases at J, with 23 bases between. Germline assignment: CDR1 MNHEY and CDR2 SMNVEV (reference sequence). The CDR3 consists of 18 residues. The CDR3 coding sequence is TGTGCCAGCAGTTTACGGGGGCGCGGTTCGGGGATACGTGAAAAACTGTTTTTT. It translates to CASSLRGRGSGIREKLFF.

This clonotype came up a few times. J is TRBJ2-1 and V is TRBV7-2; 9 nucleotides match TRBD1. The length of the CDR3 is 16 residues. The germline CDR1 and CDR2 sequences are SGHTA and FQGNSA. J lost 5 bases, V lost 4 bases, and 9 bases had no gene match. As DNA, the CDR3 is TGTGCCAGCAGCTCCCGGGACAGGGACCGAAACAATGAGCAGTTCTTC. It is translated as CASSSRDRDRNNEQFF.

This rearrangement joins TRBV24-1 to TRBJ1-5; the D is unclear. The CDR3 length is 14 residues. With 9 bases removed from V and 0 bases from J, the gap between germline ends came to 11 bases. Germline values: CDR1 KGHDR, CDR2 SFDVKD. The CDR3 loop reads CATSSTVSNQPQHF. The CDR3 nucleotides are TGTGCCACCTCCTCCACGGTTAGCAATCAGCCCCAGCATTTT.

This clonotype was picked up many times. The chain carries TRBV12-3 or TRBV12-4 and TRBJ2-3; TRBD1 might be the D (5 bases). CDR3 length: 16 residues. Trimming took 4 bases from V and 2 from J, leaving 16 bases between them. The CDR3 bases are TGTGCCAGCAGTTCAGGTGGGGCAGGTAACACAGATACGCAGTATTTT. Translated, it gives CASSSGGAGNTDTQYF.

In this sample, this clonotype turned up many times. The V gene is TRBV10-3, the J gene TRBJ1-2; D might be TRBD1 (6 bases). Germline V gene sequence: CDR1 ENHRY, CDR2 SYGVKD. The CDR3 runs 13 residues. Trimming stripped 4 bases from V and 4 bases from J, with 10 bases between. The CDR3 DNA reads TGTGCCATCAGTGCGGACAGTCGCTATGGCTACACCTTC. Its translation is CAISADSRYGYTF.

This clonotype was seen at least ten times. The chain employs TRBV20-1 and TRBJ1-5; possibly TRBD1 for D (5 bases). With 3 bases removed from V and 3 bases from J, the gap between germline ends came to 12 bases. CDR1 and CDR2 from the germline V gene are DFQATT and SNEGSKA (reference sequence). This CDR3 is built from 14 residues. The CDR3 DNA is TGCAGTGCTAGGGGGGGTAGGGACAATCAGCCCCAGCATTTT. It yields the protein CSARGGRDNQPQHF.

In this sample, this clonotype turned up a few times. The chain is built from TRBV3-1 and TRBJ2-7; 10 nucleotides align to TRBD2. Per germline, CDR1 LGHDT and CDR2 YNNKEL (reference sequence). The junction had 8 bases not matched to a gene; V was cut back by 4 bases and J by 2 bases. CDR3 length: 16 amino acids. This CDR3 reads CASSRERTSGTYEQYF. The CDR3 bases are TGTGCCAGCAGCCGGGAGAGGACTAGCGGAACCTACGAGCAGTACTTC.

This clonotype was seen repeatedly, ten times or more. This chain uses TRBV2 with TRBJ2-5, with TRBD2 matching 13 bases. The CDR3 covers 18 residues. J lost 7 bases, V lost 6 bases, and 17 bases had no gene match. Germline CDR1 and CDR2: SNHLY and FYNNEI. CDR3 bases: TGTGCCAGCAGCGGATTTACTAGGACTAGCGGGAGTCCAGGGACCCAGTACTTC. Translation: CASSGFTRTSGSPGTQYF.

The chain couples TRBV6-2 or TRBV6-3 to TRBJ2-7, with D possibly being TRBD2 (5 bases). V lost 6 bases, J lost 0 bases, and 12 bases lay in between. From germline, CDR1 is MNHEY and CDR2 SVGEGT. The CDR3 is 14 amino acids. DNA of the CDR3: TGTGCCAGCAGGGACTGCGAAGGCTCCTACGAGCAGTACTTC. Translating it yields CASRDCEGSYEQYF.

The rearrangement joins TRBV29-1 to TRBJ2-7; weak D call: TRBD1 (6 bases). This CDR3 has 14 residues. Trimming cost V 6 bases and J 0 bases, with 15 bases left between them. The germline CDR1 and CDR2 sequences are SQVTM and ANQGSEA. The CDR3: CSVGIQGYSYEQYF. CDR3 DNA: TGCAGCGTCGGAATACAGGGTTACTCCTACGAGCAGTACTTC.

This clonotype has at least ten counts. The chain employs TRBV7-9 and TRBJ2-1; 7 nucleotides agree with TRBD1. The CDR3 runs 15 residues. CDR1 is SEHNR and CDR2 is FQNEAQ in the germline V gene (reference sequence). The J segment lost 12 bases and the V segment lost 0 bases, leaving 11 bases of the junction unmatched. CDR3 sequence reads: CASSLAQATGVVQFF. In DNA, the CDR3 is TGTGCCAGCAGCTTAGCCCAGGCTACAGGGGTTGTGCAGTTCTTC.

This chain uses TRBV6-9 with TRBJ1-5; the match to TRBD1 covers 11 bases. Germline trimming cut 3 bases from V and 4 bases from J; bases unmatched to any gene: 8. The CDR3 has 17 amino acids. The germline V gene encodes CDR1 MNHGY and CDR2 SVAAGI. CDR3 sequence (DNA): TGTGCCAGCAGTTACGTCTCGGGACAGGGGGAGAATCAGCCCCAGCATTTT. It codes for CASSYVSGQGENQPQHF.

Of note for this clonotype: This could be a read error, since a much larger clone is one nucleotide away. The chain uses TRBV7-2 and TRBJ1-1; 7 bases map to TRBD1. The CDR3 is 15 residues long. V gave up 5 bases and J gave up 3 bases; unmatched junction bases: 9. CDR1 and CDR2 from the germline V gene are SGHTA and FQGNSA. Written as DNA, the CDR3 is TGTGCCAGCAGCACGGGACAGCAAATTGACACTGAAGCTTTCTTT. This encodes CASSTGQQIDTEAFF. Full variable domain (missing parts from reference TRBV7-2 and TRBJ1-1): GAGVSQSPSNKVTEKGKDVELRCDPISGHTALYWYRQSLGQGLEFLIYFQGNSAPDKSGLPSDRFSAERTGGSVSTLTIQRTQQEDSAVYLCASSTGQQIDTEAFFGQGTRLTVV.

V gene TRBV6-1 combines with J gene TRBJ1-2, with TRBD1 matching 7 bases. Germline assignment: CDR1 MNHNS and CDR2 SASEGT. The ends lost 5 bases at V and 3 bases at J; junction bases unmatched: 6. The CDR3 runs to 14 residues. This CDR3 is CASSPPTGHYGYTF. The CDR3 DNA follows: TGTGCCAGCAGTCCTCCGACAGGGCACTATGGCTACACCTTC.

The chain joins TRBV20-1 to TRBJ2-1; D is uncertain. There are 14 residues in the CDR3. The V end was cut by 5 bases, the J end by 1 base, with 12 bases between. Germline V gene sequence: CDR1 DFQATT, CDR2 SNEGSKA (reference sequence). CDR3 sequence reads: CSARRGGSYNEQFF. The CDR3 region has the DNA TGCAGTGCTCGCCGCGGCGGTTCCTACAATGAGCAGTTCTTC.

This clonotype turned up a few times. The gene calls are TRBV9 and TRBJ1-1; TRBD1 matches 10 bases. Germline-derived CDR1 and CDR2 are SGDLS and YYNGEE. V gave up 3 bases and J gave up 5 bases; unmatched junction bases: 10. The CDR3 loop spans 16 amino acids. CDR3 sequence (DNA): TGTGCCAGCAGCGCATACGGACAGGGGGAGTGGACTGAAGCTTTCTTT. Residues: CASSAYGQGEWTEAFF. The whole variable domain, remainder taken from reference TRBV9 and TRBJ1-1, is DSGVTQTPKHLITATGQRVTLRCSPRSGDLSVYWYQQSLDQGLQFLIQYYNGEERAKGNILERFSAQQFPDLHSELNLSSLELGDSALYFCASSAYGQGEWTEAFFGQGTRLTVV.

This clonotype has ten or more counts. In DNA form, the CDR3 reads TGTGCCAGCAGCTTTACGGGGGCCTCTGGAAACACCATATATTTT. It translates to CASSFTGASGNTIYF. The chain couples TRBV11-2 to TRBJ1-3; TRBD1 might be the D (6 bases). Germline V gives CDR1 SGHAT, CDR2 FQNNGV. The CDR3 is 15 residues long. V was pared by 3 bases and J by 0 bases, with 9 bases between.

This clonotype was detected many times. V gene TRBV6-1 combines with J gene TRBJ2-1; possible D gene TRBD2, 6 bases. Trimming cost V 4 bases and J 6 bases, with 10 bases left between them. Germline CDR1 is MNHNS and CDR2 is SASEGT. This CDR3 contains 13 residues. Here the CDR3 reads CASSGSSVNEQFF. CDR3 DNA sequence: TGTGCCAGCAGTGGATCTAGCGTCAATGAGCAGTTCTTC.

The chain links TRBV25-1 to TRBJ2-7; 7 nucleotides agree with TRBD2. After removal of 5 bases from V and 5 bases from J, the junction contained 9 bases not matched to a gene. The germline CDR1 and CDR2 sequences are MGHDK and SYGVNS. CDR3 length: 14 amino acids. The CDR3 loop reads CASSSQRDSDEQYF. The CDR3 region has the DNA TGTGCCAGCAGTTCTCAGCGGGACTCGGACGAGCAGTACTTC.

The sample holds many counts of this clonotype. This chain links TRBV3-1 with TRBJ2-5; TRBD2 might be the D (5 bases). The CDR3 sequence is 14 residues long. Trimming took 4 bases from V and 6 from J, leaving 15 bases between them. From germline, CDR1 is LGHDT and CDR2 YNNKEL (reference sequence). CDR3 in amino acids: CASSLAPRGKTQYF. The CDR3 region has the DNA TGTGCCAGCAGCCTTGCCCCGCGAGGGAAGACCCAGTACTTC.